A single sample gave rise to the 8 T cell receptor beta chains below, sequenced in a study of T cell responses to AZD1222 COVID-19 vaccine. The table came from immunoSEQ multiplex PCR; TCRdb's copy has only in-frame clones and leaves some out. This sample has some 80,000 clones, with 70% to 90% found just once. Sample: peripheral blood, taken 28 days after the second dose of the MenACWY control vaccine. Receptors originate from an adult who received the MenACWY meningococcal vaccine as a control.

The chain employs TRBV15 and TRBJ1-3; a weak D match, TRBD1 (5 bases). The CDR3 is made up of 16 amino acids. Between the trimmed V and J ends, which lost 0 bases and 2 bases, there was a span of 11 bases. Germline CDR1 is LNHNV and CDR2 is YYDKDF (reference sequence). In DNA form, the CDR3 reads TGTGCCACCAGCAGAGATCCGGGGGAGGCTGGAAACACCATATATTTT. It is translated as CATSRDPGEAGNTIYF.

This rearrangement joins TRBV7-9 to TRBJ2-3; 8 positions match TRBD2. J was trimmed by 4 bases and V by 3 bases; bases with no gene match: 6. Per germline, CDR1 SEHNR and CDR2 FQNEAQ (reference sequence). The CDR3 covers 15 residues. In DNA form, the CDR3 reads TGTGCCAGCAGCTTGGGACTAGTGGGGGCAGATACGCAGTATTTT. This sequence encodes CASSLGLVGADTQYF.

The V and J genes are TRBV6-1 and TRBJ1-5; D is ambiguous. The germline gives CDR1 MNHNS, CDR2 SASEGT. The length of the CDR3 is 14 residues. V lost 0 bases and J 6 bases, leaving 9 bases between the germline ends. CDR3 sequence (DNA): TGTGCCAGCAGTGAAGCCGTTTCGACTCAGCCCCAGCATTTT. Translating it yields CASSEAVSTQPQHF.

This clone was counted only a few times. This chain connects TRBV3-1 (or the pseudogene TRBV3-2) to TRBJ2-3, with D possibly matching TRBD1 (7 bases). The CDR3 has 14 residues. Germline V lookup: CDR1 LGHDT, CDR2 YNNKEL (reference sequence). V gave up 7 bases and J gave up 6 bases, with 17 bases separating them. CDR3 in amino acids: CASKEEGARDTQYF. The CDR3 nucleotides are TGTGCCAGCAAGGAGGAGGGGGCTAGGGATACGCAGTATTTT.

The chain couples TRBV19 to TRBJ1-2, with TRBD1 matching 7 bases. The length of the CDR3 is 14 residues. V was clipped by 4 bases and J by 8 bases; unmatched bases: 10. Germline V CDR1 and CDR2: LNHDA, SQIVND (reference sequence). The CDR3 protein is CASSTPGTELGYTF. The CDR3 DNA sequence: TGTGCCAGTAGTACCCCCGGGACAGAATTGGGCTACACCTTC.

The chain recombines TRBV6-1 with TRBJ1-5, with D uncertain. Trimming removed 1 base at V and 3 bases at J, with 7 bases between. Germline CDR1 reads MNHNS; CDR2 reads SASEGT. The CDR3 extends over 14 amino acids. CDR3 amino acids: CASSEVKPNQPQHF. Here the CDR3 DNA reads TGTGCCAGCAGTGAAGTGAAACCCAATCAGCCCCAGCATTTT.

The V gene is TRBV5-1, the J gene TRBJ2-2, with no clear D. Germline-derived CDR1 and CDR2 are SGHRS and YFSETQ. The CDR3 sequence is 16 residues long. Trimming shortened V by 3 bases and J by 4 bases, and 16 bases separated the two germline ends. Here the CDR3 reads CASSSLLVASTGELFF. The DNA of the CDR3 is TGCGCCAGCAGCTCCCTACTGGTGGCTAGCACCGGGGAGCTGTTTTTT.

The chain carries TRBV7-2 and TRBJ2-7; the match to TRBD2 covers 9 bases. Germline assignment: CDR1 SGHTA and CDR2 FQGNSA. V was clipped by 4 bases and J by 4 bases; unmatched bases: 8. This CDR3 is built from 15 residues. The CDR3 DNA follows: TGTGCCAGCAGCTCCCAGGCCGCGGGGGGGTACGAGCAGTACTTC. Encoded protein: CASSSQAAGGYEQYF.